A single TCR beta chain is shown here with its context. These data belong to a study of blood T cell repertoires in COVID-19. Only in-frame clones appear in the TCRdb table, and some are missing; sequencing was by immunoSEQ multiplex PCR. The table shows about 100,000 clones, with roughly 80% occurring only once. This sequence originates from a woman between 65 and 79 years old with acute or convalescent COVID-19. The source material was peripheral blood.

CDR3 protein: CASSPGQGAISYEQYF. CDR3 nucleotides: TGCGCCAGCAGCCCAGGACAGGGGGCGATCTCCTACGAGCAGTACTTC. This chain connects TRBV5-1 to TRBJ2-7; 11 bases are a match to TRBD1. The junction had 6 bases not matched to a gene; V was cut back by 4 bases and J by 0 bases. Looked up from germline, CDR1 is SGHRS and CDR2 is YFSETQ. The CDR3 length is 16 residues.